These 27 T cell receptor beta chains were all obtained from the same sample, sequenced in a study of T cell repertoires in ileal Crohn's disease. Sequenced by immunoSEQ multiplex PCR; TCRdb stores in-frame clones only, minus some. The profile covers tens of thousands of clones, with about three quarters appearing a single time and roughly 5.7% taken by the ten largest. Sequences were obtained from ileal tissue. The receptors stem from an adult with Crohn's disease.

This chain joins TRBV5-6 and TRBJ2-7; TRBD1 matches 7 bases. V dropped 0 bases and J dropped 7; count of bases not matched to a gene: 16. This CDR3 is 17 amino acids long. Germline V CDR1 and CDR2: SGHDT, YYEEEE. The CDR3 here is CASSLAPYVEGAREQYF. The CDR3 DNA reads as TGTGCCAGCAGCTTGGCTCCTTATGTAGAGGGGGCGCGGGAGCAGTACTTC.

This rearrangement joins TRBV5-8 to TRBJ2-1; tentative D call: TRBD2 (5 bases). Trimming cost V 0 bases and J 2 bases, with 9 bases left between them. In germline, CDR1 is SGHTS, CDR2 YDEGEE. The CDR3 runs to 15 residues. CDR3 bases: TGTGCCAGCAGCTTGGCGGACTCGACCTACAATGAGCAGTTCTTC. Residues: CASSLADSTYNEQFF.

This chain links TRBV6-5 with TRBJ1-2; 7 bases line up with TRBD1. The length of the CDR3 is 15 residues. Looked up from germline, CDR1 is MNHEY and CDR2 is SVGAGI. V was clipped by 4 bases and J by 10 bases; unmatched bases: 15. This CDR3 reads CASSFTGRTGGSYTF. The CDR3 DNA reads TGTGCCAGCAGTTTCACCGGACGGACAGGCGGATCCTACACCTTC.

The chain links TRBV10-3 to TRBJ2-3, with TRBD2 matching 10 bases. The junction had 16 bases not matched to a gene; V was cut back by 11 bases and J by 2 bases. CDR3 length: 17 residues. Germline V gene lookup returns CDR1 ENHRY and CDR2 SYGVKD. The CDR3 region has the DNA TGTGCCGGAGGGACTAGCGAAGGGGGAGGAAACACAGATACGCAGTATTTT. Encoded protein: CAGGTSEGGGNTDTQYF.

CDR3 coding DNA: TGTGCCAGCAGTACGACCGGGACAAGCGGCTACACCTTC. It yields the protein CASSTTGTSGYTF. V and J are TRBV2 and TRBJ1-2, with D perhaps matching TRBD1 (6 bases). This CDR3 has 13 residues. V was cut by 5 bases and J by 8 bases, with 15 bases left in between. CDR1 and CDR2 from the germline V gene are SNHLY and FYNNEI.

The CDR3 coding sequence is TGCGCCAGCAGTGGGGGGAATACAGAGAATGAGCAGTTCTTC. Protein: CASSGGNTENEQFF. The rearrangement uses TRBV5-1 and TRBJ2-1; the D gene is possibly TRBD2 (6 bases). Germline CDR1 reads SGHRS; CDR2 reads YFSETQ. The V gene lost 5 bases and the J gene lost 7 bases, with 16 bases spanning the gap. This CDR3 contains 14 residues.

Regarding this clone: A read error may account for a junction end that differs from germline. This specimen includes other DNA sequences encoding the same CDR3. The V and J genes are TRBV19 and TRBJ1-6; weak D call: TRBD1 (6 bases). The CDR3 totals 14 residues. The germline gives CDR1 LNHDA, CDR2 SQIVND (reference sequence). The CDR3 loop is CASSVGTINSPLHF. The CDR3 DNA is TGTGCCAGTAGTGTGGGGACAATAAATTCCCCCCTCCACTTT.

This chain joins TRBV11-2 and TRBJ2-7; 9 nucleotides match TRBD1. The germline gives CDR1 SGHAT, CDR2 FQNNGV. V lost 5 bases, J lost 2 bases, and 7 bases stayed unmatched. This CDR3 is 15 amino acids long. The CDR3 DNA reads TGTGCCAGCAGCGTTGGACAGGGGCAAACCTACGAGCAGTACTTC. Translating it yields CASSVGQGQTYEQYF.

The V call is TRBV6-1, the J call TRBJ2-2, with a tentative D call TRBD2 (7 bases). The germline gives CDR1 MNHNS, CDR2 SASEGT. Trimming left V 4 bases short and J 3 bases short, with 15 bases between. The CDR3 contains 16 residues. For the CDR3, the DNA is TGTGCCAGCAGTGGGGGAGGGGGGATACACACCGGGGAGCTGTTTTTT. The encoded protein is CASSGGGGIHTGELFF.

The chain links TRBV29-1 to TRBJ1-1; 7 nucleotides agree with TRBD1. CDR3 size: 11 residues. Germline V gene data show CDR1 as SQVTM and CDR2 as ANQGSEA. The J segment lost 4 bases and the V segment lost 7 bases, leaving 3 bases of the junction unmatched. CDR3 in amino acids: CSARDSTEAFF. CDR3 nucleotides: TGCAGCGCGAGGGACAGCACTGAAGCTTTCTTT. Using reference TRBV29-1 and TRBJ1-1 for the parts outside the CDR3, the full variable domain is SAVISQKPSRDICQRGTSLTIQCQVDSQVTMMFWYRQQPGQSLTLIATANQGSEATYESGFVIDKFPISRPNLTFSTLTVSNMSPEDSSIYLCSARDSTEAFFGQGTRLTVV.

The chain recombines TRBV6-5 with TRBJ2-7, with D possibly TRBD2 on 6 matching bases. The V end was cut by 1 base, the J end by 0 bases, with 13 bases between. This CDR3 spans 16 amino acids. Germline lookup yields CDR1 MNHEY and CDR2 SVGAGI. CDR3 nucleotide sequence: TGTGCCAGCAGTTACTACGGGAGAAGGAGCTCCTACGAGCAGTACTTC. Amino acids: CASSYYGRRSSYEQYF.

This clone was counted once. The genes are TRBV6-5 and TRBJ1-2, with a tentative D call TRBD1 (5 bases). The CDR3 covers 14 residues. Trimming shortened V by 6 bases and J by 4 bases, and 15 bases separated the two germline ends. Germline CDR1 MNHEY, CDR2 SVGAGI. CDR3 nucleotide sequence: TGTGCCAGCAGCTCTTTGGGAGGGGCCTATGGCTACACCTTC. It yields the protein CASSSLGGAYGYTF.

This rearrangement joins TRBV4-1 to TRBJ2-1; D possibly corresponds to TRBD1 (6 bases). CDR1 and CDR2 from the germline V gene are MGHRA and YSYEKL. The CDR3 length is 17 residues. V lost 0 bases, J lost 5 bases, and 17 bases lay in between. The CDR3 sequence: CASSQDLRRQANNEQFF. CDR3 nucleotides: TGCGCCAGCAGCCAAGATCTTAGAAGACAGGCTAACAATGAGCAGTTCTTC.

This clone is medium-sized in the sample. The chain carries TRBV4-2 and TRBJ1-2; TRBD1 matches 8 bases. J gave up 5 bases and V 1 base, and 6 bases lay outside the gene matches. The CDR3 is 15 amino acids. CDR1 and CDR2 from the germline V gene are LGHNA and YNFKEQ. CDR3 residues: CASSQGEGQDYGYTF. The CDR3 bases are TGTGCCAGCAGCCAAGGTGAGGGACAGGATTATGGCTACACCTTC.

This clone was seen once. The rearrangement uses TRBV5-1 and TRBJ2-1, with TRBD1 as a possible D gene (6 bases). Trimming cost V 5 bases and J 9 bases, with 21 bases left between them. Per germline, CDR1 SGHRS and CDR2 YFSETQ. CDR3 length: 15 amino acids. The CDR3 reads CASSKGQTSIGEQFF. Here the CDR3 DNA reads TGCGCCAGCAGTAAAGGACAGACGTCAATCGGTGAGCAGTTCTTC.

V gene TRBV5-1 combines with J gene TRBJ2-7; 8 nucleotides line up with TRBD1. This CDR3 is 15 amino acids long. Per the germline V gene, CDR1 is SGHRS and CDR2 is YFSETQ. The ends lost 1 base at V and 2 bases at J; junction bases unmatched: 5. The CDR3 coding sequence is TGCGCCAGCAGCTTGTGGGGACAGGTCGCCTACGAGCAGTACTTC. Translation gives CASSLWGQVAYEQYF.

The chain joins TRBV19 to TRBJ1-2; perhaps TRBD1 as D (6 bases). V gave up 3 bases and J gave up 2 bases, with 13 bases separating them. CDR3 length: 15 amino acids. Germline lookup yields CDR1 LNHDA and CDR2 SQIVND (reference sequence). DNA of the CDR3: TGTGCCAGTAGTATTTTTGCAGGGGAAAACTATGGCTACACCTTC. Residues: CASSIFAGENYGYTF.

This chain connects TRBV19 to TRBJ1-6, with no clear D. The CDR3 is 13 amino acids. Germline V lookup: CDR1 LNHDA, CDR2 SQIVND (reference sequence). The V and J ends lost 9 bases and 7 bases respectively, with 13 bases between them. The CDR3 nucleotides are TGTGCCAGCCGCCCCCGGGGAAATTCACCCCTCCACTTT. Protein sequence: CASRPRGNSPLHF.

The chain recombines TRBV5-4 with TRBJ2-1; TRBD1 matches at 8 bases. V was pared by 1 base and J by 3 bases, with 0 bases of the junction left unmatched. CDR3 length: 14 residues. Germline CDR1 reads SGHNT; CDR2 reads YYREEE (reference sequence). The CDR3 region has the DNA TGTGCCAGCAGCTTGACAGGGGGCTACAATGAGCAGTTCTTC. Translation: CASSLTGGYNEQFF.

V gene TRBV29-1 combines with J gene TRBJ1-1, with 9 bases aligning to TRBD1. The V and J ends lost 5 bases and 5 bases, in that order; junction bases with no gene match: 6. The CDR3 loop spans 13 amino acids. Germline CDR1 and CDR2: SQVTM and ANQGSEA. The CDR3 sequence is CSVRDRDKTEAFF. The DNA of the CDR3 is TGCAGCGTTCGGGACAGGGACAAGACTGAAGCTTTCTTT. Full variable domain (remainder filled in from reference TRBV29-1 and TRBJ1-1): SAVISQKPSRDICQRGTSLTIQCQVDSQVTMMFWYRQQPGQSLTLIATANQGSEATYESGFVIDKFPISRPNLTFSTLTVSNMSPEDSSIYLCSVRDRDKTEAFFGQGTRLTVV.

The CDR3, as DNA: TGTGCCAGCAGTTCGAACGGTCTCCGCTTCCACGAGCAGTACTTC. This sequence encodes CASSSNGLRFHEQYF. The chain joins TRBV28 to TRBJ2-7; D is unclear. V lost 4 bases and J 5 bases, leaving 18 bases between the germline ends. CDR3 size: 15 residues. CDR1 is MDHEN and CDR2 is SYDVKM in the germline V gene.

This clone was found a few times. The chain's CDR3 is CAILRPGGVRGYTF. The DNA for the CDR3 is TGTGCCATCCTAAGGCCCGGGGGAGTGCGGGGCTACACCTTC. The J gene is TRBJ1-2, the V gene TRBV6-1; the D gene is possibly TRBD1 (5 bases). The CDR3 sequence is 14 residues long. Germline V gives CDR1 MNHNS, CDR2 SASEGT. V was shortened by 10 bases and J by 8 bases, with 23 bases between the two germline ends.

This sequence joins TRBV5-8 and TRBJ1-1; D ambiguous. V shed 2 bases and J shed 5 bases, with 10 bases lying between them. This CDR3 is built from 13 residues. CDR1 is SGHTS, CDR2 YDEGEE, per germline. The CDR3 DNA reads TGTGCCAGCAGCTTATCGCGCGGAACTGAAGCTTTCTTT. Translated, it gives CASSLSRGTEAFF.

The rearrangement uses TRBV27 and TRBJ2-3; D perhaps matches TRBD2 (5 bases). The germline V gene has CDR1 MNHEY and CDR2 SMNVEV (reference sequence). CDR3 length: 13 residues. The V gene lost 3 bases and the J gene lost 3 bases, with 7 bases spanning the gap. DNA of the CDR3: TGTGCCAGCAGTTTCAGCGGAACAGATACGCAGTATTTT. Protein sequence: CASSFSGTDTQYF.

DNA of the CDR3: TGCGCCAGCAGTGTAGTCGGGGGGGCTGGGGCCAACGTCCTGACTTTC. This codes for CASSVVGGAGANVLTF. The chain recombines TRBV10-2 with TRBJ2-6, with 8 bases lining up with TRBD2. The CDR3 totals 16 residues. With V trimmed by 4 bases and J by 2 bases, 4 bases remained unmatched. Per the germline V gene, CDR1 is WSHSY and CDR2 is SAAADI.

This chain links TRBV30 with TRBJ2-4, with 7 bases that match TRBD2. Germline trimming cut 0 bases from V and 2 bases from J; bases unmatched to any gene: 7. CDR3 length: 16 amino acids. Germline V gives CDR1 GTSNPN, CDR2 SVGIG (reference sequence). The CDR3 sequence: CAWSVGRSLSKNIQYF. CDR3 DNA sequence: TGTGCCTGGAGTGTCGGGAGGAGTTTATCCAAAAACATTCAGTACTTC.

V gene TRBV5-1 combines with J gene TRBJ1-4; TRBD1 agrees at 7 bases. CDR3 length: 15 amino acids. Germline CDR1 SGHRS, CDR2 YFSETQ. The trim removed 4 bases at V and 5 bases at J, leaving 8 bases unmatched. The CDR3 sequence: CASSPNRGKNEKLFF. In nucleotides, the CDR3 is TGCGCCAGCAGCCCCAACAGGGGAAAGAATGAAAAACTGTTTTTT.